The T cell receptor (beta chain) under discussion was sequenced for a study of T cells in Graves' hyperthyroidism and ophthalmopathy. Overall study context: Prior to any treatment, at the point of initial diagnosis, peripheral blood was collected.

Diagnosis of hyperthyroidism was new in patients aged 18 to 65, and its duration was under 2 months. Amplified TCR beta CDR3 regions came from RNA transcripts. Carried out on the TCR CDR3, a first-round RT-PCR used the HTBI primer set. TCRdb passed the multiplex PCR reads through MiXCR, listing each CDR3 protein once. The sample has 550,000 to 650,000 distinct CDR3 sequences, roughly 14% seen once; the top ten hold less than 6%. This clonotype was seen at least ten times. The antigen is not known. V dropped 4 bases and J dropped 3; count of bases not matched to a gene: 11. CDR1 is SGDLS and CDR2 is YYNGEE in the germline V gene. This CDR3 region has 18 residues. Study-wide results and limits: Ophthalmopathy was identified by the model a median approximately 6.4 months ahead of onset. Appearing also in blood were most of the thyroid clonotypes expanded above 0.001.

The receptor was isolated from a woman between 25 and 40 years old with Graves' hyperthyroidism that later progressed to Graves' ophthalmopathy. Material for sequencing was blood. This chain links TRBV9 with TRBJ2-2; 11 bases line up with TRBD2. CDR3 sequence reads: CASSILAGGPEDTGELFF. CDR3 DNA: TGTGCCAGCAGCATATTAGCGGGAGGGCCGGAAGACACCGGGGAGCTGTTTTTT.